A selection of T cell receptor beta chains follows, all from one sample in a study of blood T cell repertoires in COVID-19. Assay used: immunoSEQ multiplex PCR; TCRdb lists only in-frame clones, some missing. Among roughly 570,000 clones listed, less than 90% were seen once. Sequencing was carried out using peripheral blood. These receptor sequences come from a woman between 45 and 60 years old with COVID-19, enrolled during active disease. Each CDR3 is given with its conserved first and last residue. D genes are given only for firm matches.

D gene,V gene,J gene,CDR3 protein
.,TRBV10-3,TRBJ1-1,CAITDSTDTEAFF
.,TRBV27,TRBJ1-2,CASSTGDPNYGYTF
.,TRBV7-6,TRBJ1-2,CASSLRGDYNYGYTF
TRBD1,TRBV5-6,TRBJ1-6,CASSLGTGLTPLHF
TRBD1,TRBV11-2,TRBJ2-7,CASSFQGQGNSEQYF
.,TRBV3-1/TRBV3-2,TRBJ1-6,CASSQGFQVPLISPLHF
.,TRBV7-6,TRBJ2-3,CASSSLTGLPSDTQYF
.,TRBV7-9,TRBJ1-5,CASRYQDQPQHF
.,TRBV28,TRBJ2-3,CASSPRRRGIPTDTQYF
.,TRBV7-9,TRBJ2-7,CASSLALSEGNEQYF
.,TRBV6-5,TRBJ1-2,CASSSGPTSYGYTF
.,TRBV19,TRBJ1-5,CASSRRNQPQHF
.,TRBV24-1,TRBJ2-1,CATSERGAYNEQFF
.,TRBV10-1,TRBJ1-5,CASLPGRGEENQPQHF
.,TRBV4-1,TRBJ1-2,CASSQGKLDGYTF
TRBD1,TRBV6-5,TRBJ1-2,CASSRTGSYGYTF
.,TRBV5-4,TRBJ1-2,CASSLPGSGGYTF
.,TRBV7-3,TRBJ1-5,CASITLREANQPQHF
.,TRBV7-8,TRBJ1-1,CASSLGSTEAFF
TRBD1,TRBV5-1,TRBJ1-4,CASSLEAGGNWEKLFF
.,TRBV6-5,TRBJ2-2,CASSGQINTGELFF
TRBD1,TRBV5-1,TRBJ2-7,CASSLDPSGTGIGEQYF
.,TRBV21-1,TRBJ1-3,CASSKGLRDKASIDTIYF
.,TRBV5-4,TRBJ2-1,CASSLGTTYNEQFF
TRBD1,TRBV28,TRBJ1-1,CASSRLDRASPPEAFF
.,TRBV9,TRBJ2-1,CASSVDRSEQFF
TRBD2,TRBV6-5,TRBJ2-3,CASSFSGDGTDTQYF
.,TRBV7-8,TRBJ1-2,CASSLGAGRGYGYTF
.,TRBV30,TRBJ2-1,CAWSARGSLNYNEQFF
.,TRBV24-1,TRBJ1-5,CAGRGGVQPQHF
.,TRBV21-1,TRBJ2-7,CASPPGHGYEQYF
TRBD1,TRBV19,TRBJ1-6,CATLDRNF
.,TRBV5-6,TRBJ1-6,CASSFTLGGNSPLHF
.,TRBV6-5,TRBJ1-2,CASSRGDNYGYTF
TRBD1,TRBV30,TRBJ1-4,CAWASQGAGEKLFF
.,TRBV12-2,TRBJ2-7,CASRLAGHRGYEQYF
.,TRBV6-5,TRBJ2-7,CASRAQGKYEQYF
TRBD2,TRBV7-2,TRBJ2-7,CASSSAVVGLAGRTEQYF
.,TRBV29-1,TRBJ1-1,CSVRGRMNTEAFF
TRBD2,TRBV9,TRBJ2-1,CASSVRTSGGASSYNEQFF
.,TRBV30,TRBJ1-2,CAWRIVWGPQYGYTF
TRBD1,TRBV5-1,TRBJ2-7,CASSSNRGRGEQYF
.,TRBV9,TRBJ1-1,CASSVATGTEAFF
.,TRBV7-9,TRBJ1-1,CASSSGQGNTEAFF
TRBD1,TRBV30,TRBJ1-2,CASLRGQGESYGYTF
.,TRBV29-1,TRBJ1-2,CSVRSEMDGYTF
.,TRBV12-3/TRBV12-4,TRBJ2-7,CASSWAESYEQYF
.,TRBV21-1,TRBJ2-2,CASSKGGLGQANTGELFF
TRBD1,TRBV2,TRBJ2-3,CASTRDRFSTDTQYF
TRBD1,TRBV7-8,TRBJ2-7,CASSSGQGASEQYF
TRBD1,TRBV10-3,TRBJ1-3,CAIRAGTGNGNTIYF
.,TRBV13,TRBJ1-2,CASSSRLGGHYGYTF